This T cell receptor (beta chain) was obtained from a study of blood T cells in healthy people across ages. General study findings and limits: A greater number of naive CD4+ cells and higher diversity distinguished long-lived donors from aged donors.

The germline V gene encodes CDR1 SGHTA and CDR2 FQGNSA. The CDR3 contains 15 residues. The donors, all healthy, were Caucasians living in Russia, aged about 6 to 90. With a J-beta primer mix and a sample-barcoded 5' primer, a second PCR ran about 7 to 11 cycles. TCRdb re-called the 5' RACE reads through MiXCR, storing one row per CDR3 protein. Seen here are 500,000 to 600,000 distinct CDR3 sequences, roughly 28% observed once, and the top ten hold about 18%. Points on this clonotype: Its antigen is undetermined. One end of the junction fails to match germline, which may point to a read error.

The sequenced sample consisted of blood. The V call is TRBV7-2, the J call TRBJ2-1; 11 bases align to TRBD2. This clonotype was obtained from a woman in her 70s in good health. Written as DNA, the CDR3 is TGTGCCAGCAGCGTAGCACTAGCGGGAGTCAATGAGCAGTTCTTC. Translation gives CASSVALAGVNEQFF.